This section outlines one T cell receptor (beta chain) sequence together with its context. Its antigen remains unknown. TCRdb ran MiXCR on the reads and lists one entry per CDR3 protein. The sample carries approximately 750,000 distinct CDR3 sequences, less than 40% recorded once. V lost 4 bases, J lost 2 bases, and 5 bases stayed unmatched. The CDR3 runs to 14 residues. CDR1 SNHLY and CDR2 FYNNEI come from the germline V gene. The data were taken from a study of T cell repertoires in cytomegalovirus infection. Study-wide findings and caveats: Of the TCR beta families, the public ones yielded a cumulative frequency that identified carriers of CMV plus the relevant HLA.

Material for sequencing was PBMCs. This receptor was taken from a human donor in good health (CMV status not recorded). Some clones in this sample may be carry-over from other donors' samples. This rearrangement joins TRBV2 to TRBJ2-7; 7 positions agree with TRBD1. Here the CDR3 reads CASSVETGAYEQYF. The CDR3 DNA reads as TGTGCCAGCAGTGTTGAAACAGGGGCCTACGAGCAGTACTTC.